By frequency, the clone carrying this T cell receptor (beta chain) is medium-sized. Its antigen is unknown. CDR1 is SGHAT, CDR2 FQDESV, per germline (reference sequence). This CDR3 contains 13 residues. CSF cells were profiled by 10X single-cell V(D)J and 5' expression. TCRdb reprocessed the 10x single-cell sequencing reads, keeping one entry per CDR3 protein, no DNA. The sample holds 810 or so distinct CDR3 sequences. This entry belongs to a study of CD8 T cells in cerebrospinal fluid in Alzheimer's disease. Findings and caveats of the study: EBV-specific clones were neither the most expanded nor enriched in Alzheimer's patients.

Neurodegeneration in patients was confirmed with biomarkers including neurofilament, amyloid-beta and tau. The material sequenced was cerebrospinal fluid. This sequence joins TRBV11-1 and TRBJ1-2; TCRdb names TRBD1, which stays unverified in the absence of DNA. This clonotype was obtained from a human donor with Parkinson's disease. This CDR3 reads CASSFPGESGYTF.